This paragraph reports one T cell receptor beta chain. Recruited during active infection, patients (from Seattle) were subsequently followed longitudinally. The data belong to a study of blood T cell repertoires in COVID-19. Across the whole study: Italy, Spain and the United States were the sources of the convalescent and acute COVID-19 samples.

In the source study's methods: Amplification of reference gene primers provided the estimated nucleated cell counts. Only in-frame clones appear in the TCRdb table, and some are missing; sequencing was by immunoSEQ multiplex PCR. That table supplies the V and J calls and clone size; D and trimming were determined from the DNA. The profile shows about 390,000 clones, 80% to 90% of them singletons. The CDR3 sequence is 15 residues long. V lost 4 bases, J lost 0 bases, and 5 bases stayed unmatched. This TCR was recovered from an older woman with COVID-19, enrolled during active disease. Specimen: peripheral blood. The rearrangement joins TRBV5-3 to TRBJ2-7; 9 bases align to TRBD2. TRBV5-3 is an ORF, with its function uncertain. This chain's CDR3 is CARSHLAGLSYEQYF. The CDR3, as DNA: TGTGCCAGAAGCCACCTAGCGGGGCTCTCCTACGAGCAGTACTTC.